The sequence of this TCR beta chain was determined in a study of blood T cell repertoires in COVID-19. Study-wide context: The study drew acute and convalescent COVID-19 samples from the United States, Italy and Spain. Sample material is recorded as cDNA or gDNA derived from T cells, B-cell-depleted T cells, or PBMCs.

As handled by the study authors: Counts of nucleated cells, estimated from reference gene primer amplification, were obtained. The table came from immunoSEQ multiplex PCR; TCRdb's copy has only in-frame clones and leaves some out. Clonal size and the V and J genes are those of that table, whereas D and trimming came from the DNA. The sample lists 100,000 to 150,000 clones; approximately 84% were seen once. Germline CDR1 and CDR2: SGHVS and FQNEAQ. V lost 8 bases, J lost 0 bases, and 7 bases lay in between. The CDR3 runs 13 residues. This clone was counted only a few times. Sequenced: peripheral blood. The J gene is TRBJ2-2, the V gene TRBV7-8; D remains ambiguous. The source of this sequence is a woman of 80 years or more with acute or convalescent COVID-19. The CDR3 nucleotides read TGTGCCAGCGACCGGGCGAACACCGGGGAGCTGTTTTTT. This sequence encodes CASDRANTGELFF.